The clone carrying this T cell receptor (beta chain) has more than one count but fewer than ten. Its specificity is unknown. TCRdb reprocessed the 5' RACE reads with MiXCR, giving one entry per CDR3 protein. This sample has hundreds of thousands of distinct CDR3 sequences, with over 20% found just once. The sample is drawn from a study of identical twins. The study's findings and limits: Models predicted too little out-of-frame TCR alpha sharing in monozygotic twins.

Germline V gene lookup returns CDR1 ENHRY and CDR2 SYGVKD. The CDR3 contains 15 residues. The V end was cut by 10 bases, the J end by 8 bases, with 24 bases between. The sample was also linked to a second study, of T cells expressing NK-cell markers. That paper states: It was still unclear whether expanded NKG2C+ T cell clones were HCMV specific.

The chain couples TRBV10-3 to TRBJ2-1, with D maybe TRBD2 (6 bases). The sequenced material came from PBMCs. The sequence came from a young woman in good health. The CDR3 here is CATEQPGTGIDEQFF. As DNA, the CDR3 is TGTGCCACCGAACAACCCGGGACTGGGATCGATGAGCAGTTCTTC.